These 10 T cell receptor beta chains originate from one sample sequenced in a study of blood T cells in healthy people across ages. Sample-barcoded 5' priming and a J-beta primer mix drove a second PCR of about 6 to 12 cycles. MiXCR, run by TCRdb on the 5' RACE reads, gives a single entry per CDR3 protein. Of under 1,000,000 distinct CDR3 sequences detected, less than 60% appear once; the ten largest clones hold 15% to 20%. The sequenced sample was blood. These receptors originate from a man aged 80 or over in good health.

V and J are TRBV7-9 and TRBJ2-3; D is perhaps TRBD2 (6 bases). V was clipped by 2 bases and J by 2 bases, with 11 bases between them. Germline V gives CDR1 SEHNR, CDR2 FQNEAQ (reference sequence). The CDR3 loop spans 15 amino acids. The DNA for the CDR3 is TGTGCCAGCAGCTTAATGCGGGAACTCACAGATACGCAGTATTTT. It yields the protein CASSLMRELTDTQYF.

The J gene is TRBJ1-5, the V gene TRBV20-1; D may be TRBD1 (6 bases). Germline loops: CDR1 DFQATT, CDR2 SNEGSKA (reference sequence). The CDR3 covers 14 residues. Trimming took 5 bases from V and 3 from J, leaving 14 bases between them. CDR3 in amino acids: CSAAPPGHNQPQHF. DNA for the CDR3: TGCAGTGCTGCACCTCCGGGACACAATCAGCCCCAGCATTTT.

V usage is TRBV7-6 and J usage is TRBJ2-1; TRBD2 might be the D (5 bases). The CDR3 length is 16 residues. Germline CDR1 SGHVS, CDR2 FNYEAQ. Trimming took 5 bases from V and 0 from J, leaving 14 bases between them. In nucleotides, the CDR3 is TGTGCCAGCAGCCCGTCGGGGTTGAGCTCCTACAATGAGCAGTTCTTC. The encoded protein is CASSPSGLSSYNEQFF.

The rearrangement joins TRBV20-1 to TRBJ2-3, with D maybe TRBD2 (5 bases). V was trimmed by 0 bases and J by 6 bases, leaving 16 bases between them. CDR3 length equals 15 residues. The germline CDR1 and CDR2 sequences are DFQATT and SNEGSKA (reference sequence). Here the CDR3 DNA reads TGCAGTGCTAGAGATTATGGCGGGCCGAGGGATACGCAGTATTTT. This gives the protein CSARDYGGPRDTQYF.

This clonotype was counted only a few times. CDR3 coding DNA: TGTGCCAGCAGCCTAGGGACTACCTTGGGAGATACGCAGTATTTT. Translation gives CASSLGTTLGDTQYF. V usage is TRBV4-2 and J usage is TRBJ2-3, with TRBD2 matching over 7 bases. Germline V lookup: CDR1 LGHNA, CDR2 YNFKEQ. V dropped 4 bases and J dropped 5; count of bases not matched to a gene: 9. The CDR3 is 15 amino acids.

Comments on this clonotype: Possible read error: a much larger clone is one base away. The chain employs TRBV3-1 and TRBJ1-2, with 10 bases that match TRBD1. The V and J ends lost 3 bases and 6 bases, in that order; junction bases with no gene match: 7. The CDR3 runs to 15 residues. In germline, CDR1 is LGHDT, CDR2 YNNKEL (reference sequence). The CDR3 bases are TGTGCCAGCAGCCATAGTGACAGGGGGCCTAATGGCTACACCTTC. Translating it yields CASSHSDRGPNGYTF. Together with reference TRBV3-1 and TRBJ1-2, the CDR3 gives the full variable domain: DTAVSQTPKYLVTQMGNDKSIKCEQNLGHDTMYWYKQDSKKFLKIMFSYNNKELIINETVPNRFSPKSPDKAHLNLHINSLELGDSAVYFCASSHSDRGPNGYTFGSGTRLTVV.

This clonotype was detected a few times. The J gene is TRBJ2-3, the V gene TRBV9, with 9 bases fitting TRBD2. Losses at the gene ends were 0 bases for V and 2 bases for J; bases not matched to a gene: 4. This CDR3 has 16 amino acids. The V gene's germline CDR1 is SGDLS and CDR2 YYNGEE. The CDR3 spells CASSVGLAGLTDTQYF. CDR3 DNA sequence: TGTGCCAGCAGCGTAGGGCTAGCGGGGCTCACAGATACGCAGTATTTT.

The V call is TRBV7-9, the J call TRBJ2-1; no firm D call. CDR3 length equals 16 residues. The germline CDR1 and CDR2 sequences are SEHNR and FQNEAQ (reference sequence). V was trimmed by 4 bases and J by 6 bases, leaving 19 bases between them. The chain's CDR3 is CASSSAPGVGLNEQFF. The CDR3 DNA reads as TGTGCCAGCAGCTCCGCCCCCGGAGTAGGGCTCAATGAGCAGTTCTTC.

The chain is built from TRBV6-6 and TRBJ2-1, with unresolved D. V was clipped by 8 bases and J by 0 bases, with 11 bases between them. The CDR3 is made up of 14 amino acids. Germline V gives CDR1 MNHNY, CDR2 SVGAGI (reference sequence). The CDR3 bases are TGTGCCAGCCGAGAGCAGAGCTCCTACAATGAGCAGTTCTTC. It encodes CASREQSSYNEQFF.

This clonotype was seen only a few times. This chain connects TRBV5-1 to TRBJ2-5, with 16 bases lining up with TRBD2. V trimming: 4 bases; J trimming: 0 bases; junction bases outside the gene matches: 9. CDR1 and CDR2 (germline): SGHRS, YFSETQ. The CDR3 extends over 19 amino acids. The CDR3 DNA is TGCGCCAGCAGCCAGGGACTAGCGGGAGGGCCGGTGTACCAAGAGACCCAGTACTTC. This sequence encodes CASSQGLAGGPVYQETQYF.